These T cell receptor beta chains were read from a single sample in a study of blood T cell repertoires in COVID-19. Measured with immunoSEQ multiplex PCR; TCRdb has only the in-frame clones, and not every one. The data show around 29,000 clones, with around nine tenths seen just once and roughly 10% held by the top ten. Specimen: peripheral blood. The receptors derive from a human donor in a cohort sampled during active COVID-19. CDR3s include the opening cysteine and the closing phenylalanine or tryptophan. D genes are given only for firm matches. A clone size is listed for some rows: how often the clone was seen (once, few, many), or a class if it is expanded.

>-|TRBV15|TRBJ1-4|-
CATSRIGGANEKLFF
TGTGCCACCAGCAGAATCGGGGGGGCGAATGAAAAACTGTTTTTT
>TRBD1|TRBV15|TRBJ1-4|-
CATSRLTGGRRKLFF
TGTGCCACCAGCAGACTCACAGGGGGACGGAGAAAACTGTTTTTT
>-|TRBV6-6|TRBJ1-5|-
CASSSDGGVKPQHF
TGTGCCAGCAGTTCCGACGGCGGAGTCAAGCCCCAGCATTTT
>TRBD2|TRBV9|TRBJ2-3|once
CASSASSGTSGDTQYF
TGTGCCAGCAGCGCGTCCTCGGGGACTAGCGGAGATACGCAGTATTTT
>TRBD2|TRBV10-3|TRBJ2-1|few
CAISESGGTSFNEQFF
TGTGCCATCAGTGAGTCGGGAGGGACTAGCTTCAATGAGCAGTTCTTC
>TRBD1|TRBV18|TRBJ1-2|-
CASSPGQVEGYTF
TGTGCCAGCTCACCCGGACAGGTAGAGGGCTACACCTTC
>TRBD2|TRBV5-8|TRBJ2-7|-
CASSPGLAGKYEQYF
TGTGCCAGCAGCCCTGGACTAGCGGGTAAATACGAGCAGTACTTC
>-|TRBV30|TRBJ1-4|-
CAWNRGEKLFF
TGTGCCTGGAATCGGGGTGAAAAACTGTTTTTT
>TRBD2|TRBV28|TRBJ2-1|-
CASSLLSSGSYNEQFF
TGTGCCAGCAGTTTGCTATCTAGCGGTTCCTACAATGAGCAGTTCTTC
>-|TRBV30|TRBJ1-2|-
CAWAYGGIYGYTF
TGTGCCTGGGCCTACGGGGGGATCTATGGCTACACCTTC
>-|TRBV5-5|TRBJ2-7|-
CASNTQPQGYYEQYF
TGTGCCAGCAACACTCAACCCCAGGGTTACTACGAGCAGTACTTC
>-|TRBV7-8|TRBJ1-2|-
CASSQRVNYGYTF
TGTGCCAGCAGCCAGAGAGTTAACTATGGCTACACCTTC
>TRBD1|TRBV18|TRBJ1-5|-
CASSPQGARNQPQHF
TGTGCCAGCTCACCCCAGGGGGCCCGCAATCAGCCCCAGCATTTT
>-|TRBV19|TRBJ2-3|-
CASSIGGLGTDTQYF
TGTGCCAGTAGTATAGGGGGCCTGGGGACAGATACGCAGTATTTT
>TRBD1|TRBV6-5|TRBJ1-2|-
CASSPAGGRWGYTF
TGTGCCAGCAGTCCAGCAGGGGGGAGATGGGGCTACACCTTC
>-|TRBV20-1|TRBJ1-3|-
CSAYDRNTIYF
TGCAGTGCTTATGACAGAAACACCATATATTTT
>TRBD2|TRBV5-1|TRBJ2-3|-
CASSLSGARADTQYF
TGCGCCAGCAGTCTTAGCGGGGCTCGTGCAGATACGCAGTATTTT
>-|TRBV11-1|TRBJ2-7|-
CASSLWGQGIIEQYF
TGTGCCAGCAGCTTATGGGGCCAGGGGATAATAGAGCAGTACTTC
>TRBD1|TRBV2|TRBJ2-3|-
CASSGQGGLSTDTQYF
TGTGCCAGCAGTGGACAGGGGGGACTTAGCACAGATACGCAGTATTTT
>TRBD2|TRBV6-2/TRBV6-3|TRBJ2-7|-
CASSSAGTSGTYEQYF
TGTGCCAGCAGTTCCGCCGGGACTAGCGGAACCTACGAGCAGTACTTC
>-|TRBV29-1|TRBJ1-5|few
CSVPAGLCYSNQPQHF
TGCAGCGTGCCGGCAGGCCTATGTTATAGCAATCAGCCCCAGCATTTT
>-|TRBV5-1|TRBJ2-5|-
CASSSFGQTQETQYF
TGCGCCAGCAGCTCATTTGGACAGACCCAAGAGACCCAGTACTTC
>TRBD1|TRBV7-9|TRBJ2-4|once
CASSLGQGAPFGKNIQYF
TGTGCCAGCAGCCTCGGACAGGGGGCGCCTTTTGGCAAAAACATTCAGTACTTC
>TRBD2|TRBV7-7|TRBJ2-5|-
CASSLGLAGVETQYF
TGTGCTAGCAGCTTAGGACTAGCGGGGGTGGAGACCCAGTACTTC
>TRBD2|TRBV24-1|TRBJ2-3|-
CATSDPGTSSPDTQYF
TGTGCCACCAGTGACCCCGGGACTAGCTCCCCAGATACGCAGTATTTT
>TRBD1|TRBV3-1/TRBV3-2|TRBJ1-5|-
CASSQTGTASNQPQHF
TGTGCCAGCAGCCAAACCGGGACAGCTAGCAATCAGCCCCAGCATTTT
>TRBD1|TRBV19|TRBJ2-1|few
CASSPRKTGDNEQFF
TGTGCCAGTAGCCCTAGGAAAACAGGGGATAATGAGCAGTTCTTC
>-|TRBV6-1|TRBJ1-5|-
CASSETGPGPQHF
TGTGCCAGCAGTGAAACAGGTCCAGGGCCCCAGCATTTT
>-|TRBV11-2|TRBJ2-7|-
CASSVGAVPSYEQYF
TGTGCCAGCAGCGTCGGTGCGGTTCCATCCTACGAGCAGTACTTC
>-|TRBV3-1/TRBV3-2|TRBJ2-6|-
CASRIGTFSSGANVLTF
TGTGCCAGCAGGATCGGGACATTTAGCTCTGGGGCCAACGTCCTGACTTTC
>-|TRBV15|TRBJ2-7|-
CATSRDRGRGEQYF
TGTGCCACCAGCAGAGATCGAGGTCGGGGCGAGCAGTACTTC
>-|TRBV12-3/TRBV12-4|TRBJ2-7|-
CASSLDWASEQYF
TGTGCCAGCAGTTTAGATTGGGCTAGCGAACAGTACTTC
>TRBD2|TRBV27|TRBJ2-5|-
CASSPWTSGKETQYF
TGTGCCAGCAGTCCCTGGACTAGCGGGAAAGAGACCCAGTACTTC
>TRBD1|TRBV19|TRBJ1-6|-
CASSISAGQASSPLHF
TGTGCCAGTAGTATTTCCGCGGGACAGGCAAGTTCACCCCTCCACTTT
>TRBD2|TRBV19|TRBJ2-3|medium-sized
CATRLAISGGGDTQYF
TGTGCCACCAGATTGGCCATAAGCGGGGGAGGGGATACGCAGTATTTT
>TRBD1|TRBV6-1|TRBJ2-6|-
CASSETGTPSGANVLTF
TGTGCCAGCAGTGAGACAGGGACCCCCTCTGGGGCCAACGTCCTGACTTTC
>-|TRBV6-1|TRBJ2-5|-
CASRNPAKQETQYF
TGTGCCAGCAGGAACCCCGCTAAACAAGAGACCCAGTACTTC
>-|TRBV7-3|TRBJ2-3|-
CASSPMGADTQYF
TGTGCCAGCAGCCCCATGGGGGCCGATACGCAGTATTTT
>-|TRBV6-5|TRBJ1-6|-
CATHLDSNSPLHF
TGTGCCACGCACTTGGACAGCAATTCACCCCTCCACTTT
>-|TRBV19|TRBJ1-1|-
CASSIDFRGNTEAFF
TGTGCCAGTAGTATAGATTTCAGGGGAAACACTGAAGCTTTCTTT
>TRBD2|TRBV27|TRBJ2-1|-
CASSFKGLAGVVENEQFF
TGTGCCAGCAGTTTTAAAGGACTAGCGGGAGTAGTAGAGAATGAGCAGTTCTTC
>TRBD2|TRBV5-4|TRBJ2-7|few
CASSRGTSGGAEAYEQYF
TGTGCCAGCAGCCGCGGAACTAGCGGGGGGGCCGAAGCTTACGAGCAGTACTTC